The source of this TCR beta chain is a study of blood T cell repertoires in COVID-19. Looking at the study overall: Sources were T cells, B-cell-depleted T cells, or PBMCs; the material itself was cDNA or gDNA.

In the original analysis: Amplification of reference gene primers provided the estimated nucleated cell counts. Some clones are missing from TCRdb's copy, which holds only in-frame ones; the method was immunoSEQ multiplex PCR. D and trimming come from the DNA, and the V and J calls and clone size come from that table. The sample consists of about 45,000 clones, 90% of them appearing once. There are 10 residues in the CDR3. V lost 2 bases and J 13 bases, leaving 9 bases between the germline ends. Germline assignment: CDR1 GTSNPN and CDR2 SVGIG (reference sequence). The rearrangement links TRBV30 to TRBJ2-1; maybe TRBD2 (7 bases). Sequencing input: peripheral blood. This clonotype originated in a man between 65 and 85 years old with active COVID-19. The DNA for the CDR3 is TGTGCCTGGAGTCGGGGGGCCCAGTTCTTC. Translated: CAWSRGAQFF.